The 28 T cell receptor beta chains in this list originate from one sample, sequenced in a study of shared clonotypes between healthy human individuals. Positive CCR7 selection of CD45RO-negative cells yielded the naive CD8 cells, and terminally differentiated effector memory CD45RA+ cells were excluded. The assay was immunoSEQ multiplex PCR, and TCRdb's table has in-frame clones only and misses some. The table lists approximately 2,200,000 clones, 90% to 95% of them singletons. Sequencing was carried out using naive CD8+ T cells from PBMCs. The origin of the receptors is a man between 18 and 35 years old in good health. Some clones in this sample may be carry-over from other donors' samples.

As for this clone: Other DNA sequences of this sample code for an identical CDR3. This chain connects TRBV6-5 to TRBJ1-1; D is ambiguous. This CDR3 contains 14 residues. Germline lookup yields CDR1 MNHEY and CDR2 SVGAGI. V lost 0 bases and J lost 1, with 6 bases in between. CDR3: CASSYSGRNTEAFF. Here the CDR3 DNA reads TGTGCCAGCAGTTACTCAGGGAGGAACACTGAAGCTTTCTTT.

CDR3 nucleotides: TGCGCCAGCAGCTTGGAGTATGGGGATAGCTCCTACAATGAGCAGTTCTTC. It encodes CASSLEYGDSSYNEQFF. This chain uses TRBV5-1 with TRBJ2-1, with no clear D. CDR3 length: 17 amino acids. From germline, CDR1 is SGHRS and CDR2 YFSETQ. Trimming left V 0 bases short and J 0 bases short, with 13 bases between.

CDR3 in amino acids: CASSPRSGPGLAAEQFF. In DNA form, the CDR3 reads TGTGCCAGCAGCCCCCGTAGTGGCCCGGGACTAGCGGCCGAGCAGTTCTTC. V and J are TRBV9 and TRBJ2-1, with 11 bases aligning to TRBD2. With V trimmed by 4 bases and J by 10 bases, 16 bases remained unmatched. CDR1 and CDR2 from the germline V gene are SGDLS and YYNGEE. The CDR3 length is 17 residues.

The chain joins TRBV19 to TRBJ2-1; 7 bases align to TRBD2. The germline V gene encodes CDR1 LNHDA and CDR2 SQIVND (reference sequence). Trimming removed 6 bases from V and 3 bases from J; junction bases left unmatched: 8. The CDR3 runs to 15 residues. The CDR3 DNA reads as TGTGCCAGTAGCGACCTGGCGGGAGTCTACAATGAGCAGTTCTTC. Translating it yields CASSDLAGVYNEQFF.

This chain joins TRBV7-2 and TRBJ2-2; no clear D gene. With 3 bases removed from V and 5 bases from J, the gap between germline ends came to 4 bases. The germline gives CDR1 SGHTA, CDR2 FQGNSA. CDR3 length: 12 amino acids. As DNA, the CDR3 is TGTGCCAGCAGCTTTCGAACCGGGGAGCTGTTTTTT. Translation: CASSFRTGELFF.

This clone was picked up one time. This chain uses TRBV19 with TRBJ2-2; D is tentatively TRBD1 or TRBD2 (5 bases each). The germline V gene has CDR1 LNHDA and CDR2 SQIVND (reference sequence). V dropped 9 bases and J dropped 1 base, with 9 bases sitting between them. The CDR3 extends over 13 amino acids. This chain's CDR3 is CASRDGNTGELFF. The CDR3 nucleotides are TGTGCCAGCCGGGACGGGAACACCGGGGAGCTGTTTTTT.

This clone was seen a handful of times. The chain uses TRBV28 and TRBJ1-2, with D perhaps TRBD1 (5 bases). Trimming removed 4 bases at V and 3 bases at J, with 15 bases between. This CDR3 comprises 15 residues. Germline CDR1 reads MDHEN; CDR2 reads SYDVKM. The CDR3 here is CASSSAGWVDYGYTF. CDR3 nucleotide sequence: TGTGCCAGCAGTTCTGCAGGGTGGGTTGACTATGGCTACACCTTC.

The J gene is TRBJ2-7, the V gene TRBV7-6; D gene ambiguous. The CDR3 contains 15 residues. V lost 1 base, J lost 3 bases, and 13 bases lay in between. The germline gives CDR1 SGHVS, CDR2 FNYEAQ. The CDR3 loop reads CASSLVRQLLYEQYF. DNA of the CDR3: TGTGCCAGCAGCTTAGTGCGGCAGCTTCTCTACGAGCAGTACTTC.

This sequence joins TRBV7-9 and TRBJ1-2; 8 bases match TRBD1. The CDR3 covers 15 residues. Germline V CDR1 and CDR2: SEHNR, FQNEAQ (reference sequence). With V trimmed by 1 base and J by 6 bases, 7 bases remained unmatched. For the CDR3, the DNA is TGTGCCAGCAGCTTAGGGGGGACAGGACCCCATGGCTACACCTTC. This gives the protein CASSLGGTGPHGYTF.

The chain employs TRBV27 and TRBJ2-5; D ambiguous. V lost 6 bases and J lost 5, with 16 bases in between. The CDR3 loop spans 14 amino acids. In germline, CDR1 is MNHEY, CDR2 SMNVEV (reference sequence). In DNA, the CDR3 is TGTGCCAGCAGCCCCACCCCGGACGGGGAGACCCAGTACTTC. Encoded protein: CASSPTPDGETQYF.

On this clone itself: An end of the junction differs from the germline gene, which may be a read error. The rearrangement uses TRBV29-1 and TRBJ1-1, with D possibly TRBD1 on 6 matching bases. The CDR3 is 9 residues long. Germline V gene sequence: CDR1 SQVTM, CDR2 ANQGSEA. The CDR3 protein is CSVEAAGTF. The CDR3 DNA follows: TGCAGCGTTGAAGCCGCCGGGACATTT.

The DNA of the CDR3 is TGTGCCATCAGTGAGTCGGGGGCCTACACTGAAGCTTTCTTT. Translated: CAISESGAYTEAFF. The chain recombines TRBV10-3 with TRBJ1-1, with D possibly being TRBD1 (6 bases). Trimming left V 0 bases short and J 3 bases short, with 8 bases between. Looked up from germline, CDR1 is ENHRY and CDR2 is SYGVKD. CDR3 length equals 14 residues.

The V call is TRBV13, the J call TRBJ2-3, with 12 bases that match TRBD2. The V gene end was trimmed by 2 bases and the J gene end by 3 bases; junction bases not matched to a gene: 3. The CDR3 loop spans 16 amino acids. CDR1 and CDR2 from the germline V gene are PRHDT and FYEKMQ (reference sequence). The CDR3 nucleotides read TGTGCCAGCAGCTTACGACTAGCGGGAGATACAGATACGCAGTATTTT. This gives the protein CASSLRLAGDTDTQYF. The whole variable domain, filled in from reference TRBV13 and TRBJ2-3, reads AAGVIQSPRHLIKEKRETATLKCYPIPRHDTVYWYQQGPGQDPQFLISFYEKMQSDKGSIPDRFSAQQFSDYHSELNMSSLELGDSALYFCASSLRLAGDTDTQYFGPGTRLTVL.

The chain carries TRBV5-8 and TRBJ1-1; 8 bases are shared with TRBD1. V lost 4 bases and J lost 5; bases outside the gene matches: 7. CDR1 and CDR2 (germline): SGHTS, YDEGEE. The CDR3 runs to 14 residues. The CDR3 loop is CASSLTGGETEAFF. The CDR3 DNA reads as TGTGCCAGCAGCCTTACAGGGGGGGAAACTGAAGCTTTCTTT. The whole variable domain, remainder taken from reference TRBV5-8 and TRBJ1-1, is EAGVTQSPTHLIKTRGQQATLRCSPISGHTSVYWYQQALGLGLQFLLWYDEGEERNRGNFPPRFSGRQFPNYSSELNVNALELEDSALYLCASSLTGGETEAFFGQGTRLTVV.

About this clone itself: This sample also contains other DNA sequences that code for the same CDR3. The chain joins TRBV7-9 to TRBJ2-7; 7 nucleotides match TRBD2. CDR1 is SEHNR and CDR2 is FQNEAQ in the germline V gene (reference sequence). CDR3 length: 14 residues. Losses at the gene ends were 5 bases for V and 2 bases for J; bases not matched to a gene: 6. The CDR3 bases are TGTGCCAGCAGCCCCAGCGGGGAGGCCTACGAGCAGTACTTC. Translation gives CASSPSGEAYEQYF.

The chain employs TRBV5-1 and TRBJ2-1, with TRBD2 matching 9 bases. The V and J ends lost 6 bases and 0 bases, in that order; junction bases with no gene match: 7. The CDR3 is 16 residues long. Germline V gives CDR1 SGHRS, CDR2 YFSETQ. DNA of the CDR3: TGCGCCAGCACTAGCGGGAAATTATCCTCCTACAATGAGCAGTTCTTC. Translating gives CASTSGKLSSYNEQFF.

The V call is TRBV27, the J call TRBJ2-1; D ambiguous. The CDR3 contains 11 residues. The V and J ends lost 6 bases and 11 bases respectively, with 11 bases between them. CDR1 is MNHEY and CDR2 is SMNVEV in the germline V gene (reference sequence). The CDR3 here is CASRTALQQFF. The CDR3 bases are TGTGCCAGCAGGACGGCGTTACAGCAGTTCTTC.

This clone showed up just once. The chain couples TRBV15 to TRBJ1-5; D uncertain. Germline V lookup: CDR1 LNHNV, CDR2 YYDKDF (reference sequence). The CDR3 totals 17 residues. V was clipped by 0 bases and J by 5 bases, with 17 bases between them. The CDR3 loop reads CATSRDGSEPLDQPQHF. The CDR3 bases are TGTGCCACCAGCAGAGATGGGTCGGAGCCCTTGGATCAGCCCCAGCATTTT.

About this clone itself: Other nucleotide sequences in the sample specify the same CDR3. V and J are TRBV19 and TRBJ2-7, with TRBD1 identical over 9 bases. The CDR3 loop spans 15 amino acids. V shed 6 bases and J 1 base; nucleotides not matched to a gene: 7. Germline V gives CDR1 LNHDA, CDR2 SQIVND (reference sequence). The CDR3 DNA reads TGTGCCAGTAGCAGAGACAGGGGGTCTTCCTACGAGCAGTACTTC. Translated: CASSRDRGSSYEQYF. The full variable domain, rest sourced from reference TRBV19 and TRBJ2-7, is DGGITQSPKYLFRKEGQNVTLSCEQNLNHDAMYWYRQDPGQGLRLIYYSQIVNDFQKGDIAEGYSVSREKKESFPLTVTSAQKNPTAFYLCASSRDRGSSYEQYFGPGTRLTVT.

This clone was seen only once. V is TRBV6-5 and J is TRBJ2-2; a possible D gene is TRBD1 (5 bases). V was clipped by 6 bases and J by 7 bases, with 15 bases between them. CDR3 length: 14 amino acids. The germline CDR1 and CDR2 sequences are MNHEY and SVGAGI. DNA of the CDR3: TGTGCCAGCAGCAAAACCAGGGTTTACGGGGAGCTGTTTTTT. Translated, it gives CASSKTRVYGELFF.

This chain joins TRBV7-8 and TRBJ2-1, with D possibly called TRBD1 or TRBD2 (5 bases each). Trimming removed 2 bases at V and 5 bases at J, with 16 bases between. This CDR3 comprises 16 residues. Germline V gene lookup returns CDR1 SGHVS and CDR2 FQNEAQ. The CDR3 loop is CASSLRGGTQDNEQFF. CDR3 nucleotide sequence: TGTGCCAGCAGCTTAAGAGGTGGGACGCAAGACAATGAGCAGTTCTTC.

Notes on this clone: This sample includes further DNA sequences coding for the same CDR3. The chain employs TRBV7-9 and TRBJ2-1; D is unclear. V was shortened by 1 base and J by 7 bases, with 5 bases between the two germline ends. This CDR3 spans 12 amino acids. Per the germline V gene, CDR1 is SEHNR and CDR2 is FQNEAQ (reference sequence). CDR3 nucleotides: TGTGCCAGCAGCTTAGGCATAAATGAGCAGTTCTTC. It translates to CASSLGINEQFF.

The genes are TRBV27 and TRBJ1-1; 9 nucleotides match TRBD1. Trimming removed 6 bases from V and 5 bases from J; junction bases left unmatched: 10. CDR3 length: 15 residues. The germline V gene has CDR1 MNHEY and CDR2 SMNVEV (reference sequence). CDR3 sequence: CASSRGQGIFTEAFF. CDR3 nucleotide sequence: TGTGCCAGCAGCCGGGGACAGGGAATTTTTACTGAAGCTTTCTTT.

V is TRBV15 and J is TRBJ2-1; TRBD1 might be the D (6 bases). The ends were cut back, 2 bases at V and 3 bases at J, with 17 bases in the middle. Germline CDR1 LNHNV, CDR2 YYDKDF (reference sequence). This CDR3 region has 17 residues. CDR3 nucleotides: TGTGCCACCAGCAGAACAACTTCGGACAGCCTCTACAATGAGCAGTTCTTC. Translation gives CATSRTTSDSLYNEQFF. The complete variable domain, with remaining parts taken from reference TRBV15 and TRBJ2-1, reads DAMVIQNPRYQVTQFGKPVTLSCSQTLNHNVMYWYQQKSSQAPKLLFHYYDKDFNNEADTPDNFQSRRPNTSFCFLDIRSPGLGDTAMYLCATSRTTSDSLYNEQFFGPGTRLTVL.

This chain connects TRBV4-1 to TRBJ2-5; D is ambiguous. The ends were cut back, 2 bases at V and 7 bases at J, with 20 bases in the middle. The germline V gene encodes CDR1 MGHRA and CDR2 YSYEKL. The CDR3 has 16 amino acids. The CDR3 region has the DNA TGCGCCAGCAGCCAACCCTCTGGGCAGGCCCTGGGGACCCAGTACTTC. This translates into CASSQPSGQALGTQYF.

V gene TRBV15 combines with J gene TRBJ2-2; the match to TRBD2 covers 9 bases. This CDR3 comprises 20 residues. The ends lost 0 bases at V and 1 base at J; junction bases unmatched: 12. Per the germline V gene, CDR1 is LNHNV and CDR2 is YYDKDF (reference sequence). The CDR3 protein is CATSRDGRREGWENTGELFF. The CDR3 nucleotides read TGTGCCACCAGCAGAGACGGGAGGCGGGAGGGCTGGGAGAACACCGGGGAGCTGTTTTTT.

The chain joins TRBV5-1 to TRBJ2-3, with 10 positions matching TRBD2. This CDR3 comprises 14 residues. CDR1 SGHRS and CDR2 YFSETQ come from the germline V gene. Trimming cost V 0 bases and J 5 bases; bases outside gene matches: 0. For the CDR3, the DNA is TGCGCCAGCAGCTTGGAGCGGGAGGGAGATACGCAGTATTTT. Translated, it gives CASSLEREGDTQYF. The whole variable domain, filled in from reference TRBV5-1 and TRBJ2-3, reads KAGVTQTPRYLIKTRGQQVTLSCSPISGHRSVSWYQQTPGQGLQFLFEYFSETQRNKGNFPGRFSGRQFSNSRSEMNVSTLELGDSALYLCASSLEREGDTQYFGPGTRLTVL.

V and J are TRBV28 and TRBJ2-1, with D maybe TRBD2 (6 bases). The CDR3 is 15 amino acids. V lost 6 bases to trimming and J lost 0 bases, with 12 bases between them. CDR1 and CDR2 (germline): MDHEN, SYDVKM. CDR3 DNA: TGTGCCAGCAGCCCGATGGGGGGCTCCTACAATGAGCAGTTCTTC. This encodes CASSPMGGSYNEQFF.